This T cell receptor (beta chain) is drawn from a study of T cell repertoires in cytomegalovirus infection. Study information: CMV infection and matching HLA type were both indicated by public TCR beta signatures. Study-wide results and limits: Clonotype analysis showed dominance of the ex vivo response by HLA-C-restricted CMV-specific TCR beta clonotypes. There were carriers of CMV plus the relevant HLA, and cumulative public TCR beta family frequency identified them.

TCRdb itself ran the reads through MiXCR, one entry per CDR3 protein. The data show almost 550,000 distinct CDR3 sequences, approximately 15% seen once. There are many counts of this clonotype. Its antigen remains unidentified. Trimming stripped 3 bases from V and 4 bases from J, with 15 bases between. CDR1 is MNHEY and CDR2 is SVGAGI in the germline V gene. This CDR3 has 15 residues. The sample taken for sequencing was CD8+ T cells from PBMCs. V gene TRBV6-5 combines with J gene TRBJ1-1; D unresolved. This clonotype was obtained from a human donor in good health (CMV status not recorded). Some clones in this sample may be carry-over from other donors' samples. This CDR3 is CASSYSEGEGTEAFF. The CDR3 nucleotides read TGTGCCAGCAGTTATTCGGAGGGCGAGGGCACTGAAGCTTTCTTT.